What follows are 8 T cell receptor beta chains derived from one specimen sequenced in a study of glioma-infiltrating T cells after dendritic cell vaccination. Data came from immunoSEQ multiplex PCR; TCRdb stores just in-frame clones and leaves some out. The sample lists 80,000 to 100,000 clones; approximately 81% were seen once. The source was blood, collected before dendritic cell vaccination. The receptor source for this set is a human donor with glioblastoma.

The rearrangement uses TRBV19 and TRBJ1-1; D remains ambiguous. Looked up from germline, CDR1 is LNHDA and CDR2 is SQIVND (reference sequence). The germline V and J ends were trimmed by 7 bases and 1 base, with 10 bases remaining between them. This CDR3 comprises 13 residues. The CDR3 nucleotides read TGTGCCAGTAAATTTGGAGGGAACACTGAAGCTTTCTTT. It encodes CASKFGGNTEAFF. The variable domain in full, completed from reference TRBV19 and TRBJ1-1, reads DGGITQSPKYLFRKEGQNVTLSCEQNLNHDAMYWYRQDPGQGLRLIYYSQIVNDFQKGDIAEGYSVSREKKESFPLTVTSAQKNPTAFYLCASKFGGNTEAFFGQGTRLTVV.

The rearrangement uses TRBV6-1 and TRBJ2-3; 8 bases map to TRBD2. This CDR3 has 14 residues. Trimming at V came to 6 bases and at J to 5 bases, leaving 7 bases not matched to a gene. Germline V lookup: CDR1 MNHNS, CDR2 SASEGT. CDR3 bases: TGTGCCAGCAGACGAGCGGGAGAACAAGATACGCAGTATTTT. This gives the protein CASRRAGEQDTQYF.

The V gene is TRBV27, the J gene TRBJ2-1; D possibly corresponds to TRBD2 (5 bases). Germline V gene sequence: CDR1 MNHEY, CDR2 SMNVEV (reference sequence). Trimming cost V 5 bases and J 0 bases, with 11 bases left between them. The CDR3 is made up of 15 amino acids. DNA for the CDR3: TGTGCCAGCAGTCAGCGGTGGAGCTCCTACAATGAGCAGTTCTTC. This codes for CASSQRWSSYNEQFF.

DNA of the CDR3: TGTGCCAGCAGCTCCAGTGGCTCCTACAATGAGCAGTTCTTC. Its protein product is CASSSSGSYNEQFF. J is TRBJ2-1 and V is TRBV9, with D hard to call. The germline V and J ends were trimmed by 4 bases and 0 bases, with 8 bases remaining between them. In germline, CDR1 is SGDLS, CDR2 YYNGEE. The length of the CDR3 is 14 residues.

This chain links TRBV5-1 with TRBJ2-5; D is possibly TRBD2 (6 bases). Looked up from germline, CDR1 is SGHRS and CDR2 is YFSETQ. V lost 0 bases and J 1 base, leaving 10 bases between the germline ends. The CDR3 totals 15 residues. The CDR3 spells CASSLVGGLQETQYF. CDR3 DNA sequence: TGCGCCAGCAGCTTGGTGGGGGGTCTCCAAGAGACCCAGTACTTC.

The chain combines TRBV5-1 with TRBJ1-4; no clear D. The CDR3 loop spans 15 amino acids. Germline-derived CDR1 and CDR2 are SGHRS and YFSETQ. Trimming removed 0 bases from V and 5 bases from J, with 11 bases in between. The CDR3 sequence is CASSLVGERNEKLFF. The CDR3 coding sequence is TGCGCCAGCAGCTTGGTTGGGGAGAGGAATGAAAAACTGTTTTTT.

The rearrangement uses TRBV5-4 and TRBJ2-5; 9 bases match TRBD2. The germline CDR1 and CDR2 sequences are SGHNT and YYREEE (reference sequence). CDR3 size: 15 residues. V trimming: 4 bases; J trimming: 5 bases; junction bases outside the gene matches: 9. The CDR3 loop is CASSASGGSVETQYF. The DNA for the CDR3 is TGTGCCAGCAGCGCGAGCGGGGGGTCTGTTGAGACCCAGTACTTC.

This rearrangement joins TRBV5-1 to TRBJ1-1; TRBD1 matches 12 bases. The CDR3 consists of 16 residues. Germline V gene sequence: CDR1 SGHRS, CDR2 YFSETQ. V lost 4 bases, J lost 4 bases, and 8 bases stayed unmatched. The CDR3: CASSPGTGGFGTEAFF. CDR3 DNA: TGCGCCAGCAGCCCCGGGACAGGGGGCTTCGGCACTGAAGCTTTCTTT.